This TCR beta chain derives from a study of shared clonotypes between healthy human individuals. Overall study context: Samples came from a couple of female and a few male donors aged 18 to 49.

As regards this clone: The antigen remains unidentified.

Sorted-subset replicate PCR reactions were performed with about 200 ng DNA, corresponding to about 30,000 T cell genomes. Only in-frame clones appear in the TCRdb table, and some are missing; sequencing was by immunoSEQ multiplex PCR. The sample contains about 2.3 million clones, 80% to 95% of which appear only once. General observations from the study: Researchers found naive subsets generally carried larger estimated richness than memory subsets.

Trimming removed 0 bases at V and 0 bases at J, with 4 bases between. CDR1 is SGDLS and CDR2 is YYNGEE in the germline V gene. The CDR3 totals 15 residues. The source is a man aged 18 to 29 in good health. Some clones in this sample may be carry-over from other donors' samples. This chain connects TRBV9 to TRBJ1-6, with unresolved D. The sample comprised naive CD4+ T cells from PBMCs. Sample subset: CD45RA+ positively selected. DNA for the CDR3: TGTGCCAGCAGCGTAGGGAGCTCCTATAATTCACCCCTCCACTTT. Its translation: CASSVGSSYNSPLHF.